This is a list of T cell receptor beta chains from one sample in a study of T cell clonotyping in hematopoietic cell transplantation. The data were produced by immunoSEQ multiplex PCR, yet TCRdb's version contains in-frame clones alone and is incomplete. The sample carries around 5,000 clones, around 82% recorded once. Sequencing used peripheral blood mononuclear cells, obtained 30 days after allogeneic stem cell transplant. Every receptor here comes from a male patient aged 60-69 years who had an allogeneic stem cell transplant from an unrelated donor, so the T cells may come from the graft donor. Some clones in this sample may be carry-over from other donors' samples. The CDR3 runs from the conserved cysteine through the conserved F or W. The order of the fields is clone size, V gene, J gene, D gene, CDR3 DNA, CDR3 protein. D genes are given only for firm matches. Size values are once, few and many counts, or a class for expanded clones, and some rows have none.

-	TRBV30	TRBJ2-5	TRBD1	TGTGCCTGGAGTACGACAGGGCTGGAGACCCAGTACTTC	CAWSTTGLETQYF
few	TRBV18	TRBJ1-3	-	TGTGCCAGCTCACCACCGACAGCTACGGGCACCATATATTTT	CASSPPTATGTIYF
-	TRBV10-3	TRBJ1-5	-	TGTGCCATCAGTGAGTCGATTCAGCCCCAGCATTTT	CAISESIQPQHF
-	TRBV30	TRBJ2-1	-	TGTGCCTGGGCCAACTACAATGAGCAGTTCTTC	CAWANYNEQFF
-	TRBV7-9	TRBJ2-2	-	TGTGCCAGCAGCCCTCTAACCGGGGAGCTGTTTTTT	CASSPLTGELFF
once	TRBV21-1	TRBJ2-7	-	TGTGCCAGCAGCAACGGACCGCCGGTAGGGTACGAGCAGTACTTC	CASSNGPPVGYEQYF
once	TRBV27	TRBJ1-6	-	TGTGCCAGCAGTTTATCTGGGGGCAATTCACCCCTCCACTTT	CASSLSGGNSPLHF
large	TRBV27	TRBJ2-7	-	TGTGCCAGCAGTTTCACCAAAGGACGGACGGAGGACTTC	CASSFTKGRTEDF
few	TRBV30	TRBJ1-1	TRBD1	TGTGCCTGGAGTAAGGGACAGGGGGCGTCTGAAGCTTTCTTT	CAWSKGQGASEAFF
-	TRBV29-1	TRBJ2-1	-	TGCAGCGTTGAGAGGGAAAGCTCCTACAATGAGCAGTTCTTC	CSVERESSYNEQFF
once	TRBV19	TRBJ2-1	-	TGTGCCAGTAGTATAATGGGATTCGAGCAGTTCTTC	CASSIMGFEQFF
-	TRBV25-1	TRBJ1-1	-	TGTGCCAGCAGTGTCAAAATCTCCACACAAGCTTTCTTT	CASSVKISTQAFF
few	TRBV7-8	TRBJ1-6	TRBD1	TGTGCCAGCAGCATGGGACAGAAGGATTCACCCCTCCACTTT	CASSMGQKDSPLHF
-	TRBV25-1	TRBJ1-1	-	TGTGCCAGCAGTGAATTGGACAGGAACACTGAAGCTTTCTTT	CASSELDRNTEAFF
-	TRBV6-6	TRBJ1-5	-	TGTGCCAGCAGCTCACCGAGCAATCAGCCCCAGCATTTT	CASSSPSNQPQHF
-	TRBV5-1	TRBJ1-5	-	TGCGCCAGCAGCTATACAGGGAGGTCGAATCAGCCCCAGCATTTT	CASSYTGRSNQPQHF
once	TRBV15	TRBJ1-1	-	TGTGCCACCAGCAGAGTTCTGGGGGCTGAAGCTTTCTTT	CATSRVLGAEAFF
-	TRBV5-1	TRBJ1-2	-	TGCGCCAGCAGCTTGGGACCGGAGGACTATGGCTACACCTTC	CASSLGPEDYGYTF
-	TRBV6-5	TRBJ2-7	-	TGTGCCAGCAGTTCCCAGGGACGGCAATACTACGAGCAGTACTTC	CASSSQGRQYYEQYF
-	TRBV11-2	TRBJ1-1	-	TGTGCCAGCACCATAGGGCGGGGGCTGGACACTGAAGCTTTCTTT	CASTIGRGLDTEAFF
-	TRBV6-5	TRBJ2-7	-	TGTGCCAGCAGTTACCCGCATTCCTACGAGCAGTACTTC	CASSYPHSYEQYF
once	TRBV14	TRBJ1-2	-	TGTGCCAGCAGCCACGGTATGGGGCTTAACTATGGCTACACCTTC	CASSHGMGLNYGYTF
-	TRBV7-8	TRBJ2-5	TRBD2	TGTGCCAGCAGCTCCGGCCTAGCGGGAGGGAGTCGATTGGAGACCCAGTACTTC	CASSSGLAGGSRLETQYF